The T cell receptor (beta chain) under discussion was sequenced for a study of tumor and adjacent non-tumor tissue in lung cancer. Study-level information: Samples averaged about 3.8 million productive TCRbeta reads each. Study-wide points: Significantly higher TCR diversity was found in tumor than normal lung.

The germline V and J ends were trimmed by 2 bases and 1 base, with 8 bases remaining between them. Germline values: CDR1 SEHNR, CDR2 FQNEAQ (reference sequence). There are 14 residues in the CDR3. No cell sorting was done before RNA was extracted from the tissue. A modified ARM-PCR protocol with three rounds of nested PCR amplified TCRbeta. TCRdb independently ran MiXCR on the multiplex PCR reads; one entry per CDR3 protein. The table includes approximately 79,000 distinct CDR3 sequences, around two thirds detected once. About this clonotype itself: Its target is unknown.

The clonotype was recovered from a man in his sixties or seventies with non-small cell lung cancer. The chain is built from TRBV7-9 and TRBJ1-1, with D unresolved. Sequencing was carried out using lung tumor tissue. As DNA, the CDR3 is TGTGCCAGCAGCTTATATGATGAGAACACTGAAGCTTTCTTT. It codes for CASSLYDENTEAFF. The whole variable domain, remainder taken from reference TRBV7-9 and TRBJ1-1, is DTGVSQNPRHKITKRGQNVTFRCDPISEHNRLYWYRQTLGQGPEFLTYFQNEAQLEKSRLLSDRFSAERPKGSFSTLEIQRTEQGDSAMYLCASSLYDENTEAFFGQGTRLTVV.